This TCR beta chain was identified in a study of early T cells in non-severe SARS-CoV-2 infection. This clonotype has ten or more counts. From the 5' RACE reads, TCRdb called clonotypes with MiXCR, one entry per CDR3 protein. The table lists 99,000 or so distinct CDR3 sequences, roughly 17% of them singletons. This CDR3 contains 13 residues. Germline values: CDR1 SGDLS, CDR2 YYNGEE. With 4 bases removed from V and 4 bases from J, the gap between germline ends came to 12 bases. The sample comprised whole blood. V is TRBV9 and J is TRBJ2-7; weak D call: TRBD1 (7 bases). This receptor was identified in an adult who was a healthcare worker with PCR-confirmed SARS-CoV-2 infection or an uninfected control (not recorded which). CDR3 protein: CASSFQGGYEQYF. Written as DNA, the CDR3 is TGTGCCAGCAGCTTCCAGGGGGGTTACGAGCAGTACTTC.